The table lists the clone carrying this T cell receptor (beta chain) with a few counts. What it binds is not known. Unmatched junction bases numbered 2, after V lost 0 bases and J lost 4 bases. This CDR3 has 13 residues. Germline V lookup: CDR1 GTSNPN, CDR2 SVGIG (reference sequence). The record originates from a study of beta chain features in type 1 diabetes. Study-level points and caveats: Shorter TCRB CDR3s, moderately but significantly so, were found in Type 1 diabetes patients in all four CD4+ subsets.

The study reverse transcribed the entire isolated RNA, so it sequenced expressed TCRB transcripts. Data came from immunoSEQ multiplex PCR; TCRdb stores just in-frame clones and leaves some out. This table holds some 350,000 clones, 9.6% found once. The V gene is TRBV30, the J gene TRBJ2-5; 7 nucleotides agree with TRBD1. Sequencing was carried out using central memory CD4+ T cells from blood. The origin of this receptor is a young man with type 1 diabetes. The CDR3 here is CAWSVGGRETQYF. DNA for the CDR3: TGTGCCTGGAGTGTAGGGGGCAGAGAGACCCAGTACTTC.